This T cell receptor beta chain was sequenced for a study of regulatory T cells in long-lasting Graves disease (dated by TCRdb to the early 2020s). Regarding the study in general: Antithyroid drugs had been taken for less than 3 months by newly diagnosed Graves' disease patients. Patients with persistent Graves' disease were compared with patients with newly diagnosed Graves' disease using TCR sequencing and RNA sequencing of peripheral blood. The study was registered as a clinical trial and conducted in China. A total of roughly 35 samples were covered by TCR sequencing, comprising around 13 persistent and about 20 newly diagnosed Graves' disease patients.

The time point label for this specimen denotes: newly diagnosed GD, antithyroid drugs for less than 3 months. For both TCR sequencing and RNA sequencing, RNA was extracted from PBMCs using TRIzol. The diagnosis of Graves' disease followed American Thyroid Association guidelines. The patients came from an endocrinology department in Xi'an, China. From each patient, about 8.9 milliliters of peripheral blood was collected into an EDTA anticoagulant tube. Ficoll Paque Plus density gradient separation was used to isolate PBMCs, and no additional T cell sorting was done. An Agilent 2100 Bioanalyzer and agarose gel were used to check RNA quality, while a NanoDrop 2000 measured RNA concentration. Here is what the overall study found, with its caveats: As a limitation, the authors acknowledged that the small sample size may reduce accuracy. Only the TCR beta chain was sequenced and analyzed. Preferential use of TRBV28, TRBJ1-2 and TRBJ2-5 was observed in persistent disease, whereas TRBV20-1 and TRBJ2-1 were favored in newly diagnosed disease. A larger number of public clonotypes was shared among persistent patients (approximately 3,000) than among newly diagnosed patients (around 870). Because the primary lesion, thyroid tissue, could not be accessed, the study looked at peripheral blood alone. Lower TCR Shannon entropy and fewer highly expanded clones were observed in persistent Graves' disease patients than in newly diagnosed patients, which suggested clonal expansion.

V is clipped by 4 bases and J by 1 base, and the sequence between their germline boundaries is 11 bases long. Inclusive of the bounding cysteine and phenylalanine, the CDR3 is 14 residues long. Only CDR3 DNA remains: 42 bases, in frame from the first base. The germline V gene provides CDR1 SGHRS and CDR2 YFSETQ. The sample holds a few counts of this clonotype. Which antigen it targets is not known. No base qualities exist here, and no much larger clone lies one base off it. The library came from multiplex PCR. Sequencing relied on an Illumina HiSeq 4000. TCR beta libraries were built with iRepertoire HTBI primers and Arm-PCR amplification of CDR3 regions. PCR products were gel purified before sequencing. Under the source paper's analysis protocol: Across samples, approximately 68 TRBV and 12 to 15 TRBJ segments were identified and used for gene usage analysis of CDR3 amino acid clonotypes. Filtered high-quality paired reads were merged into contigs using COPE and FqMerger. BLAST was used to align contigs to IMGT TRBV, TRBD and TRBJ reference genes, with CDR3 defined following IMGT. Any clonotype with a frequency above 0.1% was classified as a highly expanded clone. Repertoire diversity was measured by Shannon entropy, and V-J evenness by the Gini coefficient. A clonotype was considered public if more than one individual shared it. TCRdb handled the public reads itself, with Q25 trimming in fastp and clone calling in MiXCR, and kept productive beta chains. Identical CDR3 proteins give one entry, which carries the most common genes and DNA. The V and J calls here are based on TCRdb, not the publication. This sample comprises 580,000 or so distinct CDR3 sequences, roughly 15% of them detected only once. The ten most abundant clones make up more than 10% of the sample.

These data were likewise used in another study, on T cells in Graves' hyperthyroidism and ophthalmopathy. Per the second study: Stable Graves' hyperthyroidism was defined as no progression to ophthalmopathy during 18 months of follow-up. Hyperthyroidism patients were newly diagnosed, with disease duration under 2 months, and aged 18 to 65 years. Any patient with an uncontrolled infection, another autoimmune disease, pregnancy or lactation was excluded. Diagnoses were based on clinical symptoms, serum thyroxine and TRAb, thyroid ultrasound and orbital computed tomography. The first round of RT-PCR for the TCR CDR3 was performed with the HTBI primer set and the Qiagen OneStep RT-PCR kit. Most expanded thyroid clonotypes (frequency above 0.001) were also detected in blood, suggesting blood repertoires may reflect thyroid immune responses. Ophthalmopathy was separated from stable hyperthyroidism by a 13 V-J signature model, with 87.88% sensitivity and approximately 81% specificity obtained in cross-validation and 80%/75% obtained in testing. In validation, the model predicted progression to ophthalmopathy a median of about 6.5 months before onset, with roughly 70% sensitivity and 72.22% specificity. To identify TCR V-J signatures that set the groups apart, the researchers used a discovery cohort of more than 95 patients, made up of under 50 with Graves' ophthalmopathy and about 60 with stable Graves' hyperthyroidism. Prospective prediction of ophthalmopathy was tested in an independent validation cohort consisting of 18 to 20 hyperthyroidism patients and more than 15 patients who later progressed to ophthalmopathy. For training and testing, the roughly 93 patients in the discovery cohort were randomly divided in a 7:3 ratio. In addition, the study compared T-cell repertoires in thyroid tissue and in blood from a handful of Graves' hyperthyroidism patients. After sampling, hyperthyroidism patients received methimazole starting at 30 mg daily, and ophthalmopathy patients received high-dose intravenous methylprednisolone. Libraries were constructed in a second round of multiplex PCR, after which size selection and purification were performed. Paired-end sequencing of the libraries was performed with 100 bp reads on an Illumina HiSeq2000. Raw data were processed with SOAPnuke, discarding reads with adapters, uncalled bases, mean Phred below 15, or no exact constant-primer or identifier match. High-quality paired reads were merged using COPE v1.2.5, and each unique nucleotide sequence was defined as a clonotype. MiTCR v1.1 was used to align the clonotypes against IMGT TRBV, TRBD and TRBJ reference segments. The analysis was restricted to V-J combinations with a frequency above 0.0001, which together covered roughly 99% of the repertoires. The TCS score was defined as F50 (clonal expansion) divided by E x V (chaos), with BLOSUM62-based TCRdist calculated between CDR3 peptides within each V-J. Welch's t-statistics and random forest reduced around 550 V-J features to some 14, which were used in a naive Bayes classifier (R e1071). No statistical method was used to set the sample size in advance, and investigators knew the group allocation. TCR Vbeta CDR3 sequencing of 120 to 150 peripheral blood samples (roughly 43 ophthalmopathy, around 80 hyperthyroidism and roughly 17 progressor patients) is reported in the paper.

The source of this sequence is a man aged 18 to 29 with Graves disease. Donor details come from another sample of the same person, matched by shared clones. This chain is built from TRBV5-1 and TRBJ1-1; the D gene lacks a confident call. The sample was peripheral blood mononuclear cells (PBMCs), taken at new diagnosis, from a patient treated with antithyroid drugs. At the DNA level, the sequence is TGCGCCAGCAGCGTCGGAGTGGAGAACACTGAAGCTTTCTTT. The resulting protein is CASSVGVENTEAFF.